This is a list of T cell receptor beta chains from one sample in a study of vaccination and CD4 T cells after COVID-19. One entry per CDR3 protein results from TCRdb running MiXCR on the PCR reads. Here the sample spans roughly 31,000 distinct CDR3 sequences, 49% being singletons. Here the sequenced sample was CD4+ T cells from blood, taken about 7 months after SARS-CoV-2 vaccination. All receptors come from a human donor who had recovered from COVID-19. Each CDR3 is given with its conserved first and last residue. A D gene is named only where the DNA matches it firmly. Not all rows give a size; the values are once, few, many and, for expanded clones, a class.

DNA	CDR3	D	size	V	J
TGCAGTGCTAGAGAATTCAGGGACGGGCCAAATTCACCCCTCCACTTT	CSAREFRDGPNSPLHF	NA	NA	TRBV20-1	TRBJ1-6
TGTGCCAGCAGCACTCTACGGGCGGAGGCTGTGGCAGATACGCAGTATTTT	CASSTLRAEAVADTQYF	NA	NA	TRBV7-6	TRBJ2-3
TGTGCCAGCAGCTCAACAGGGCTCACTGAAGCTTTCTTT	CASSSTGLTEAFF	NA	NA	TRBV5-4	TRBJ1-1
TGTGCCAGCAGTCACACCTACGAGCAGTACTTC	CASSHTYEQYF	NA	few	TRBV12-3/TRBV12-4	TRBJ2-7
TGCGCCAGCAGTGTTTTGGCTAGCGGCCCAGATACGCAGTATTTT	CASSVLASGPDTQYF	TRBD2	NA	TRBV10-1	TRBJ2-3
TGCAGTGCTAGAGACCCTAATGCAGATACGCAGTATTTT	CSARDPNADTQYF	NA	few	TRBV20-1	TRBJ2-3
TGTGCCAGCAGCTTAGGCAGGAGACTAGCCCAATACAATGAGCAGTTCTTC	CASSLGRRLAQYNEQFF	TRBD2	NA	TRBV7-9	TRBJ2-1
TGTGCCAGCAGTTACTCGACGGGACGTGGCACAGATACGCAGTATTTT	CASSYSTGRGTDTQYF	NA	few	TRBV6-5	TRBJ2-3
TGTGCCAGTAGTCCCTCGGCCAATGTTCGGATCAATCAGCCCCAGCATTTT	CASSPSANVRINQPQHF	NA	few	TRBV19	TRBJ1-5
TGTGCCAGCAGTTCAGGTGGGGCAGTGCAAGAGACCCAGTACTTC	CASSSGGAVQETQYF	NA	NA	TRBV11-1	TRBJ2-5
TGTGCCAGCAATGGTGACAGGGGATCTGAAGAGACCCAGTACTTC	CASNGDRGSEETQYF	TRBD1	NA	TRBV2	TRBJ2-5
TGCAGTGCTATTTCACTAGCGGGACACGATGAGCAGTTCTTC	CSAISLAGHDEQFF	TRBD2	few	TRBV20-1	TRBJ2-1
TGTGCCAGCAGTTTGGAAGGGAGCCCTGAAGCTTTCTTT	CASSLEGSPEAFF	NA	few	TRBV28	TRBJ1-1
TGTGCCAGCAGCTTAGGGACGCTAGCGGGAGTCGGCAATGAGCAGTTCTTC	CASSLGTLAGVGNEQFF	TRBD2	NA	TRBV11-3	TRBJ2-1
TGCAGTGCTAGATTTCTAGGACAGTATAATTCACCCCTCCACTTT	CSARFLGQYNSPLHF	NA	few	TRBV20-1	TRBJ1-6
TGCAGTGCTGTGGCTAGGGGACTAGCGGCCTCCTACGAGCAGTACTTC	CSAVARGLAASYEQYF	TRBD2	NA	TRBV20-1	TRBJ2-7
TGTGCCAGCAGCAAAAGGGACCGCACCTATCTCTACGAGCAGTACTTC	CASSKRDRTYLYEQYF	NA	NA	TRBV7-9	TRBJ2-7
TGTGCCAGCAGCCGGGAGGGCAATGAGCAGTTCTTC	CASSREGNEQFF	TRBD2	NA	TRBV7-9	TRBJ2-1
TGTGCCAGCAGCTTAGGGACTAGCGGTAGCACAGATACGCAGTATTTT	CASSLGTSGSTDTQYF	TRBD2	NA	TRBV7-8	TRBJ2-3
TGTGCCAGCAGTCGGGACAGGGACTACGAGCAGTACTTC	CASSRDRDYEQYF	TRBD1	NA	TRBV6-1	TRBJ2-7
TGTGCCAGCAGCTTCGGACAGGGGATGAACACTGAAGCTTTCTTT	CASSFGQGMNTEAFF	TRBD1	few	TRBV7-6	TRBJ1-1
TGTGCCAGCCGCTCCGGGGGTCAAGAGACCCAGTACTTC	CASRSGGQETQYF	NA	NA	TRBV27	TRBJ2-5
TGTGCCAGCAGGGAGGTTGGCACAGATACGCAGTATTTT	CASREVGTDTQYF	NA	NA	TRBV7-2	TRBJ2-3
TGTGCCAGCAGCCAAGGGAAGGGACTAGCGGGAGTTACGGGGGAGACCCAGTACTTC	CASSQGKGLAGVTGETQYF	TRBD2	NA	TRBV4-2	TRBJ2-5
TGCACCTCGGCTAGCGGGATTAACACCGGGGAGCTGTTTTTT	CTSASGINTGELFF	TRBD2	NA	TRBV19	TRBJ2-2
TGCAGTGCTAGCGGGAGTTCCACCGGGGAGCTGTTTTTT	CSASGSSTGELFF	NA	NA	TRBV20-1	TRBJ2-2
TGTGCCACCAGTGCTAGCGGGAGGCGACGCACAGATACGCAGTATTTT	CATSASGRRRTDTQYF	TRBD2	NA	TRBV24-1	TRBJ2-3
TGTGCCAGCAGCTGGGGAGGGCAAGAGACCCAGTACTTC	CASSWGGQETQYF	TRBD2	few	TRBV7-7	TRBJ2-5
TGTGCCAGCAGGAGCGGGGGAACCCTAAAATACTTC	CASRSGGTLKYF	TRBD2	NA	TRBV2	TRBJ2-7
TGTGCCAGTCAGCTAACTCAGATCAGGGGGTGGACTCTCGGGCAGTACTTC	CASQLTQIRGWTLGQYF	TRBD1	NA	TRBV6-1	TRBJ2-7
TGTGCCAGCAGCTCCTACACAGATACGCAGTATTTT	CASSSYTDTQYF	NA	NA	TRBV11-2	TRBJ2-3
TGCGCCAGCAGCCAAGGATTTGAGTACGAGCAGTACTTC	CASSQGFEYEQYF	NA	NA	TRBV4-1	TRBJ2-7
TGCAGCTACTATGAGGGTGGCGAAGAGACCCAGTACTTC	CSYYEGGEETQYF	NA	NA	TRBV20-1	TRBJ2-5
TGTGCCAGCAGCCCTCGGGACAGGGCCCACGAGCAGTACTTC	CASSPRDRAHEQYF	TRBD1	few	TRBV7-9	TRBJ2-7
TGCAGCGTTCTATTTGCGGGAGGCAGCACAGATACGCAGTATTTT	CSVLFAGGSTDTQYF	TRBD2	NA	TRBV29-1	TRBJ2-3
TGTGCCAGCAGTTACTCGGGGGCGAACACTGAAGCTTTCTTT	CASSYSGANTEAFF	NA	NA	TRBV6-5	TRBJ1-1
TGCAGTGCTAGGTTCGCGGGACTGGACACCGGGGAGCTGTTTTTT	CSARFAGLDTGELFF	NA	few	TRBV20-1	TRBJ2-2
TGTGCCAGCAGCTTAGGGGGATCTGGGGCCAACGTCCTGACTTTC	CASSLGGSGANVLTF	NA	NA	TRBV11-2	TRBJ2-6
TGTGCCAGCAGCTTAGAACTAGGAGGGGATACGCAGTATTTT	CASSLELGGDTQYF	NA	NA	TRBV7-6	TRBJ2-3
TGTGCCAGCAGTGGAGACTACTCCACCTACAATGAGCAGTTCTTC	CASSGDYSTYNEQFF	NA	NA	TRBV6-1	TRBJ2-1
TGTGCCAGCAGCTTGACCTCCCTACACGAGCAGTACTTC	CASSLTSLHEQYF	NA	once	TRBV7-9	TRBJ2-7
TGTGCCAGCAACAAGGGTAGGGGACTAGCGGGAGCAGGCGAGCAGTACTTC	CASNKGRGLAGAGEQYF	TRBD2	NA	TRBV6-1	TRBJ2-7
TGTGCCAGCACCAAGACAGGGGGCAGCACTGAAGCTTTCTTT	CASTKTGGSTEAFF	TRBD1	few	TRBV7-2	TRBJ1-1
TGTGCCAGCAGCCGTTCGCTTAAGGGCGCCTACGAGCAGTACTTC	CASSRSLKGAYEQYF	NA	NA	TRBV7-6	TRBJ2-7
TGTGCCACCAGCAGAGATCGGGTCTACGAGCAGTACTTC	CATSRDRVYEQYF	NA	NA	TRBV15	TRBJ2-7
TGTGCCAGCAGCTTAGTAAGCCTCGGGGGAAAGTCTATCGTCTTC	CASSLVSLGGKSIVF	NA	NA	TRBV11-2	TRBJ2-1
TGTGCAACAGGGAAAGGGCCCTACGAGCAGTACTTC	CATGKGPYEQYF	NA	NA	TRBV19	TRBJ2-7
TGCGCCAGCAGCCCGCATTCCTCCTACAATGAGCAGTTCTTC	CASSPHSSYNEQFF	NA	NA	TRBV4-1	TRBJ2-1